The text below deals with one T cell receptor beta chain. Next came a second PCR, run for about 7 to 12 cycles, which used a sample-barcoded 5' primer along with a J-beta primer mix. TCRdb used MiXCR to reprocess the 5' RACE reads, holding one entry per CDR3 protein. Seen here are 350,000 to 450,000 distinct CDR3 sequences, 52% observed once, and the top ten hold 50% to 65%. This sample was taken from a study of blood T cells in healthy people across ages. Across the study: Capture via template switching afforded approximately one barcoded beta molecule per two T cells.

Germline V gives CDR1 MNHNY, CDR2 SVGAGI (reference sequence). Trimming cost V 7 bases and J 7 bases, with 14 bases left between them. The CDR3 extends over 12 amino acids. Sequenced input: blood. The rearrangement joins TRBV6-6 to TRBJ2-7; D might be TRBD1 (6 bases). This sequence originates from a man between 60 and 75 years old in good health. The CDR3 DNA is TGTGCCAGCACTGGGGGCTTCGGTGAGCAGTACTTC. Translating gives CASTGGFGEQYF.